Listed below are T cell receptor beta chains from one sample, sequenced in a study of control samples from healthy donors and cancer patients. Generated by immunoSEQ multiplex PCR, the TCRdb table keeps only in-frame clones and is missing some. The sample consists of about 80,000 clones, around 92% of them appearing once. The material sequenced was blood. Every receptor here comes from a man aged 45 to 65 in good health. CDR3s include the opening cysteine and the closing phenylalanine or tryptophan. Fields, in order: D gene, clone size, V gene, J gene, CDR3 DNA, CDR3 protein. D genes are given only for firm matches. Not every row has a clone size; where given, it reads once, few, many or a size class.

NA,few,TRBV27,TRBJ2-7,TGTGCCAGCAGTTTATCCGTCCGGGGAACCTACGAGCAGTACTTC,CASSLSVRGTYEQYF
NA,medium-sized,TRBV6-2/TRBV6-3,TRBJ2-6,TGTGCCAGCAGTTCCGATTCTGGGGCCAACGTCCTGACTTTC,CASSSDSGANVLTF
TRBD1,once,TRBV30,TRBJ2-5,TGTGCCTGGAGTAGAGGACAGGCGTCAGAGACCCAGTACTTC,CAWSRGQASETQYF
TRBD1,NA,TRBV18,TRBJ1-5,TGTGCCAGCTCACAATTGGGGGACAGGGCTCATCAGCCCCAGCATTTT,CASSQLGDRAHQPQHF
TRBD2,NA,TRBV19,TRBJ2-1,TGTGCCAGTAGCCTCGGGGGGGTCGGTGAGCAGTTCTTC,CASSLGGVGEQFF
NA,NA,TRBV27,TRBJ1-5,TGTGCCAGCAGTCACGACAGCTTACGGCCCCAGCATTTT,CASSHDSLRPQHF
TRBD1,NA,TRBV6-5,TRBJ2-5,TGTGCCAGCAGTTTTTCCGGGACAGGGCTAGGGGAGACCCAGTACTTC,CASSFSGTGLGETQYF
TRBD2,few,TRBV24-1,TRBJ2-1,TGTGCCACCAGTGTCGTTAACCAGCGGGGGGACAATGAGCAGTTCTTC,CATSVVNQRGDNEQFF
NA,NA,TRBV6-4,TRBJ2-1,TGTGCCAGCAGTGCCACGGGAGACTACAATGAGCAGTTCTTC,CASSATGDYNEQFF
NA,NA,TRBV18,TRBJ2-7,TGTGCCAGCTCACCACCGACAGGGAGGCCCTACGAGCAGTACTTC,CASSPPTGRPYEQYF
NA,NA,TRBV27,TRBJ1-5,TGTGCCAGCAGCCCTAGTTCGGGGGATAGCAATCAGCCCCAGCATTTT,CASSPSSGDSNQPQHF
NA,NA,TRBV4-1,TRBJ1-1,TGCGCCAGCAGCCTCTCTTCCGGGCCTCAGGGGAACACTGAAGCTTTCTTT,CASSLSSGPQGNTEAFF
NA,once,TRBV7-9,TRBJ2-3,TGTGCCAGCAGCTCCCCCGGGGCAGGGGATACAGATACGCAGTATTTT,CASSSPGAGDTDTQYF
NA,NA,TRBV18,TRBJ1-1,TGTGCCAGCTCATCACAGCCGAACACTGAAGCTTTCTTT,CASSSQPNTEAFF
NA,NA,TRBV5-4,TRBJ2-3,TGTGCCAGCAGCTTGGCGTTCCTCGGCACAGATACGCAGTATTTT,CASSLAFLGTDTQYF
TRBD2,NA,TRBV19,TRBJ2-2,TGTGCCAGTAGTATGGGGACTAGCGGGGTGGACACCGGGGAGCTGTTTTTT,CASSMGTSGVDTGELFF
TRBD1,NA,TRBV5-3,TRBJ1-4,TGTGCCAGAAGCTGTCGGGACAGGGGGCTTGAAAAACTGTTTTTT,CARSCRDRGLEKLFF
NA,NA,TRBV14,TRBJ2-5,TGTGCCAGCAGCTATCAAAGATGGGGACAAGAGACCCAGTACTTC,CASSYQRWGQETQYF
NA,NA,TRBV5-8,TRBJ1-2,TGTGCCAGCAGTCCTTGGGTCGGCACCTTC,CASSPWVGTF
NA,NA,TRBV6-6,TRBJ1-2,TGTGCCAGCAGTTACGGCCCCGACTATGGCTACACCTTC,CASSYGPDYGYTF
TRBD1,NA,TRBV7-6,TRBJ1-6,TGTGCCAGCAGACGACAGGGCGGGTCCTATAATTCACCCCTCCACTTT,CASRRQGGSYNSPLHF
TRBD1,NA,TRBV18,TRBJ1-5,TGTGCCAGCTCACCTGGGACAGGCAATCAGCCCCAGCATTTT,CASSPGTGNQPQHF
NA,NA,TRBV6-5,TRBJ1-1,TGTGCCAGCACCAAAGGGCTTAGGGCCAACACTGAAGCTTTCTTT,CASTKGLRANTEAFF
NA,NA,TRBV18,TRBJ1-1,TGTGCCAGCTCCGCAGGGCAGAACACTGAAGCTTTCTTT,CASSAGQNTEAFF
NA,NA,TRBV5-1,TRBJ2-1,TGCGCCAGCAAAGGGACGCACAATGAGCAGTTCTTC,CASKGTHNEQFF
NA,NA,TRBV28,TRBJ1-2,TGTGCCAGCAGTTTGCCCGGCTCTAACTATGGCTACACCTTC,CASSLPGSNYGYTF
TRBD2,NA,TRBV9,TRBJ2-3,TGTGCCGGCAGCGCAAGCGGACTAGCGGGGGCCCGTTCTAGCACAGATACGCAGTATTTT,CAGSASGLAGARSSTDTQYF
NA,NA,TRBV5-1,TRBJ1-6,TGCGCCAGCAGCTCAGGGGAAACGAGCTCCTATAATTCACCCCTCCACTTT,CASSSGETSSYNSPLHF
NA,NA,TRBV5-4,TRBJ2-7,TGTGCCAGCAGCGAGGTGGGGGGAACTTACGAGCAGTACTTC,CASSEVGGTYEQYF
NA,few,TRBV19,TRBJ2-1,TGTGCCAGTAGTCCCTTAGCCATGAGCTACAATGAGCAGTTCTTC,CASSPLAMSYNEQFF
TRBD2,NA,TRBV7-2,TRBJ2-1,TGTGCCAGCAGCCGCGGACTAGCGGTTGATGAGCAGTTCTTC,CASSRGLAVDEQFF
NA,NA,TRBV19,TRBJ1-5,TGTGCCAGTAGTATAGGTGGCAGGCCTCAGCCCCAGCATTTT,CASSIGGRPQPQHF
NA,once,TRBV30,TRBJ1-1,TGTGCCTGGAGTGCCCCCGCCAGGGGAGCTTTCTTT,CAWSAPARGAFF
NA,NA,TRBV6-5,TRBJ1-4,TGTGCCAGCGGGGGCTGGGGGGAAAAACTGTTTTTT,CASGGWGEKLFF
TRBD2,NA,TRBV4-1,TRBJ2-7,TGCGCCAGCGCCCAGGGACTAAACTACGAGCAGTACTTC,CASAQGLNYEQYF
NA,few,TRBV29-1,TRBJ1-1,TGCAGCGCTAGGGACGAAACTGAAGCTTTCTTT,CSARDETEAFF